One and the same sample provided the 10 T cell receptor beta chains below, sequenced in a study of blood T cell repertoires in COVID-19. The data were produced by immunoSEQ multiplex PCR, yet TCRdb's version contains in-frame clones alone and is incomplete. Of 130,000 to 150,000 clones listed, roughly 80% were seen once; the top ten hold approximately 9.5%. Sequencing was done on a sample of peripheral blood. Source of these receptors: a woman at least 80 years old in a cohort sampled during active or convalescent COVID-19.

This rearrangement joins TRBV9 to TRBJ2-1; 10 nucleotides agree with TRBD1. Germline CDR1 and CDR2: SGDLS and YYNGEE. V shed 2 bases, J shed 6 bases, and the junction held 5 bases outside the gene matches. The CDR3 runs 15 residues. The CDR3 is CASSVTGGIFNEQFF. Written as DNA, the CDR3 is TGTGCCAGCAGCGTGACAGGGGGCATTTTCAATGAGCAGTTCTTC.

V usage is TRBV19 and J usage is TRBJ1-2, with TRBD1 identical over 8 bases. The CDR3 is 13 residues long. J gave up 5 bases and V 7 bases, and 6 bases lay outside the gene matches. Germline V gene data show CDR1 as LNHDA and CDR2 as SQIVND (reference sequence). CDR3 in DNA: TGTGCCAGTACCCGACAGGGGAAGTATGGCTACACCTTC. Protein product: CASTRQGKYGYTF.

The CDR3 here is CASSIKAGEHEQFF. CDR3 coding DNA: TGTGCCAGTAGTATAAAAGCGGGTGAGCATGAGCAGTTCTTC. The V call is TRBV19, the J call TRBJ2-1; tentative D call: TRBD2 (6 bases). This CDR3 has 14 amino acids. Trimming shortened V by 2 bases and J by 8 bases, and 13 bases separated the two germline ends. CDR1 LNHDA and CDR2 SQIVND come from the germline V gene (reference sequence).

The rearrangement joins TRBV4-3 to TRBJ1-2, with D perhaps matching TRBD1 (6 bases). V lost 0 bases, J lost 2 bases, and 13 bases lay in between. Germline-derived CDR1 and CDR2 are LGHNA and YSLEER. The CDR3 contains 16 residues. As DNA, the CDR3 is TGCGCCAGCAGCCAAGATCTCACAGGGACAAACTATGGCTACACCTTC. As protein: CASSQDLTGTNYGYTF.

The chain links TRBV11-2 to TRBJ2-7; possible D gene TRBD1, 6 bases. The V gene's germline CDR1 is SGHAT and CDR2 FQNNGV. Trimming shortened V by 5 bases and J by 2 bases, and 16 bases separated the two germline ends. The CDR3 length is 15 residues. For the CDR3, the DNA is TGTGCCAGCAGCGTCCAAGGGACACAGACCTACGAGCAGTACTTC. It specifies CASSVQGTQTYEQYF.

The CDR3 is CASRQNSGNTIYF. Here the CDR3 DNA reads TGTGCCAGCAGACAGAACTCTGGAAACACCATATATTTT. The gene calls are TRBV27 and TRBJ1-3; the D is unclear. The CDR3 sequence is 13 residues long. Germline CDR1 reads MNHEY; CDR2 reads SMNVEV (reference sequence). Trimming cost V 6 bases and J 0 bases, with 6 bases left between them.

The chain links TRBV12-1 to TRBJ2-1; the table gives TRBD2 as D, unverified against the DNA. TRBV12-1 is termed a pseudogene. The CDR3 spans 18 residues. The CDR3 here is CASSSAHDIAGGYNEQFF. CDR3 in DNA: TGTGCCAGCAGCTCCGCGCACGACATAGCGGGGGGCTACAATGAGCAGTTCTTC.

This sequence joins TRBV6-6 and TRBJ2-6; D is uncertain. The CDR3 is 16 residues long. The germline gives CDR1 MNHNY, CDR2 SVGAGI (reference sequence). The germline V and J ends were trimmed by 4 bases and 0 bases, with 10 bases remaining between them. CDR3 residues: CASSSRSLSGANVLTF. In DNA form, the CDR3 reads TGTGCCAGCAGTTCCCGTTCCCTCTCTGGGGCCAACGTCCTGACTTTC.

The V gene is TRBV7-3, the J gene TRBJ2-5; 13 bases map to TRBD2. Trimming cost V 4 bases and J 4 bases; bases outside gene matches: 9. The CDR3 is 17 amino acids. The germline V gene encodes CDR1 SGHTA and CDR2 FQGTGA. The CDR3 DNA sequence: TGTGCCAGCAGCTCGGGACTAGCGGGGAGTATTCCAGAGACCCAGTACTTC. Its translation is CASSSGLAGSIPETQYF.

This chain joins TRBV27 and TRBJ2-1; possible D gene TRBD2, 6 bases. There are 16 residues in the CDR3. V lost 3 bases to trimming and J lost 4 bases, with 16 bases between them. CDR1 is MNHEY and CDR2 is SMNVEV in the germline V gene (reference sequence). CDR3 residues: CASSFIGDSVYNEQFF. The CDR3 bases are TGTGCCAGCAGTTTCATTGGGGACTCAGTATACAATGAGCAGTTCTTC.